The T cell receptor beta chain described here comes from a study of T cell responses to AZD1222 COVID-19 vaccine. Germline assignment: CDR1 GTSNPN and CDR2 SVGIG (reference sequence). The CDR3 sequence is 11 residues long. Trimming shortened V by 8 bases and J by 7 bases, and 14 bases separated the two germline ends. This table comes from immunoSEQ multiplex PCR, and its TCRdb copy is limited to in-frame clones, with some not included. The sample lists over 150,000 clones; around 89% were seen once. The clonotype was recovered from an adult in good health. Sequenced material: peripheral blood, taken on day 0 of AZD1222 vaccination. This chain links TRBV30 with TRBJ1-2, with D unclear. CDR3 nucleotide sequence: TGTGCCGGGCGCCCGGGTGGTGGCTACACCTTC. The encoded protein is CAGRPGGGYTF.